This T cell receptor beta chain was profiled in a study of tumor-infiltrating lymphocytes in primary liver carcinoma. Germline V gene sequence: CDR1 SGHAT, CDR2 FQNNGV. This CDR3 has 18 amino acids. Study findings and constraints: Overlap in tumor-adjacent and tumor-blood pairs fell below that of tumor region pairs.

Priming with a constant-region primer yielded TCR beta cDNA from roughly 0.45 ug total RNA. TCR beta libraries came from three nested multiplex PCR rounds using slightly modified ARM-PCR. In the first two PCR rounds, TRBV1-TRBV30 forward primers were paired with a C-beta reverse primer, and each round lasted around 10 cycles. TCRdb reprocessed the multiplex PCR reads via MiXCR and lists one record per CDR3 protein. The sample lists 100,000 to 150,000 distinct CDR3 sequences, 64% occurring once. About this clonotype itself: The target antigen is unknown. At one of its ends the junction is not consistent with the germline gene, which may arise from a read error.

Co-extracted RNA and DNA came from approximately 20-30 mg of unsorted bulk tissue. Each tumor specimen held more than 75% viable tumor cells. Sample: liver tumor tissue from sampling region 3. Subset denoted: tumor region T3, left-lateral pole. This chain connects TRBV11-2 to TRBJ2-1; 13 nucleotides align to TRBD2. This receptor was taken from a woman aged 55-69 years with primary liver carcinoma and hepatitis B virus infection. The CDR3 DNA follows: TGTGCCAGCAGCTTCGGGGCCGGTTGGACTAGCGGGAGCAATGGGCAGTTCTTC. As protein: CASSFGAGWTSGSNGQFF.